Below, 16 T cell receptor beta chains from the same sample are listed, as sequenced in a study of blood T cell repertoires in COVID-19. Assay used: immunoSEQ multiplex PCR; TCRdb lists only in-frame clones, some missing. Of over 300,000 clones in the sample, 85% to 90% were seen once. Sequencing was performed on PBMCs or T cells enriched from blood (not recorded which). Receptors originate from a woman aged 18-29 years who had recovered from COVID-19.

The V gene is TRBV30, the J gene TRBJ1-1, with D perhaps matching TRBD1 (5 bases). V was pared by 4 bases and J by 6 bases, with 12 bases between. Germline lookup yields CDR1 GTSNPN and CDR2 SVGIG (reference sequence). The CDR3 covers 12 residues. The CDR3 region has the DNA TGTGCCTGGATGGGGGGTCGCGCTGAAGCTTTCTTT. It codes for CAWMGGRAEAFF. Looking up the rest from reference TRBV30 and TRBJ1-1 gives the full variable domain: SQTIHQWPATLVQPVGSPLSLECTVEGTSNPNLYWYRQAAGRGLQLLFYSVGIGQISSEVPQNLSASRPQDRQFILSSKKLLLSDSGFYLCAWMGGRAEAFFGQGTRLTVV.

A note on this clone: This specimen includes other DNA sequences encoding the same CDR3. The rearrangement joins TRBV27 to TRBJ1-1; 8 bases are a match to TRBD1. Germline V gene sequence: CDR1 MNHEY, CDR2 SMNVEV (reference sequence). CDR3 length: 14 residues. J was trimmed by 1 base and V by 3 bases; bases with no gene match: 1. The CDR3 loop is CASSFGQGNTEAFF. CDR3 coding DNA: TGTGCCAGCAGTTTTGGACAGGGGAACACTGAAGCTTTCTTT.

The V and J genes are TRBV19 and TRBJ1-5, with 8 bases matching TRBD1. From germline, CDR1 is LNHDA and CDR2 SQIVND (reference sequence). V lost 5 bases to trimming and J lost 0 bases; unmatched junction nucleotides: 6. This CDR3 has 16 residues. The CDR3 protein is CASSSGTGASNQPQHF. Written as DNA, the CDR3 is TGTGCCAGTAGTTCCGGGACAGGCGCTAGCAATCAGCCCCAGCATTTT.

The J gene is TRBJ1-1, the V gene TRBV6-2 or TRBV6-3; 9 bases line up with TRBD1. CDR1 and CDR2 from the germline V gene are MNHEY and SVGEGT. Losses at the gene ends were 4 bases for V and 3 bases for J; bases not matched to a gene: 9. The CDR3 sequence is 16 residues long. The CDR3 sequence: CASSSGTGITYTEAFF. CDR3 in DNA: TGTGCCAGCAGTTCCGGGACAGGGATTACTTACACTGAAGCTTTCTTT.

J is TRBJ2-1 and V is TRBV21-1; the table's D call, TRBD1, was not checked against the DNA. TRBV21-1 is a listed pseudogene. The CDR3 spans 18 residues. The CDR3 DNA follows: TGTGCCAGCAGCAAAGAGAAAATTCCGGGACAGGGCGTGAATGAGCAGTTCTTC. Translated, it gives CASSKEKIPGQGVNEQFF.

The CDR3 DNA reads TGTGCCAGCAGCCGAGGACAGGCCTATGGCTACACCTTC. Translating gives CASSRGQAYGYTF. V is TRBV3-1 (or the pseudogene TRBV3-2) and J is TRBJ1-2, with 7 bases aligning to TRBD1. This CDR3 is built from 13 residues. With V trimmed by 4 bases and J by 4 bases, 3 bases remained unmatched. Germline-derived CDR1 and CDR2 are LGHDT and YNNKEL (reference sequence).

V gene TRBV10-3 combines with J gene TRBJ1-5; 9 nucleotides line up with TRBD1. CDR1 is ENHRY and CDR2 is SYGVKD in the germline V gene. The CDR3 has 19 residues. V dropped 6 bases and J dropped 0; count of bases not matched to a gene: 15. CDR3 sequence: CAISSRPRQGDYSNQPQHF. DNA of the CDR3: TGTGCCATCAGCTCCCGCCCCAGACAGGGGGATTATAGCAATCAGCCCCAGCATTTT.

This chain uses TRBV7-2 with TRBJ2-3; TRBD2 agrees at 14 bases. There are 16 residues in the CDR3. The trim removed 5 bases at V and 8 bases at J, leaving 9 bases unmatched. Per germline, CDR1 SGHTA and CDR2 FQGNSA. CDR3 region: CASSPRLAGGRGTQYF. Written as DNA, the CDR3 is TGTGCCAGCAGCCCGAGACTAGCGGGGGGGCGAGGTACGCAGTATTTT.

The rearrangement joins TRBV18 to TRBJ2-3; TRBD1 matches 9 bases. Germline values: CDR1 KGHSH, CDR2 LQKENI. The length of the CDR3 is 16 residues. The V gene end was trimmed by 3 bases and the J gene end by 7 bases; junction bases not matched to a gene: 11. The CDR3 reads CASSPTATGGAYTQYF. CDR3 sequence (DNA): TGTGCCAGCTCACCCACAGCTACAGGGGGCGCATATACGCAGTATTTT.

This clone was recorded once. As DNA, the CDR3 is TGTGCCAGCAGCCGGGGAGATTCACCCCTCCACTTT. This translates into CASSRGDSPLHF. The chain has TRBV6-6 and TRBJ1-6; D uncertain. V lost 6 bases and J lost 8, with 8 bases in between. Germline V CDR1 and CDR2: MNHNY, SVGAGI (reference sequence). This CDR3 is 12 amino acids long.

The chain has TRBV19 and TRBJ2-7, with 7 bases matching TRBD1. CDR1 LNHDA and CDR2 SQIVND come from the germline V gene (reference sequence). The CDR3 totals 15 residues. The junction had 9 bases not matched to a gene; V was cut back by 5 bases and J by 2 bases. The CDR3 protein is CASSPAQGETYEQYF. The CDR3 DNA follows: TGTGCCAGTAGTCCTGCCCAGGGGGAGACCTACGAGCAGTACTTC.

This clone was counted a few times. The chain is built from TRBV4-1 and TRBJ2-7; D is uncertain. The CDR3 is made up of 13 amino acids. V was trimmed by 4 bases and J by 0 bases, leaving 7 bases between them. Looked up from germline, CDR1 is MGHRA and CDR2 is YSYEKL. The chain's CDR3 is CASSLSLSYEQYF. CDR3 nucleotides: TGCGCCAGCAGCCTGTCTCTCTCCTACGAGCAGTACTTC.

The rearrangement links TRBV9 to TRBJ1-2; no definite D call. This CDR3 has 16 amino acids. The germline V gene has CDR1 SGDLS and CDR2 YYNGEE. The ends were cut back, 0 bases at V and 0 bases at J, with 12 bases in the middle. CDR3 loop: CASSVDTRGTNYGYTF. The CDR3 coding sequence is TGTGCCAGCAGCGTAGATACACGCGGAACTAACTATGGCTACACCTTC.

The chain joins TRBV3-1 (or the pseudogene TRBV3-2) to TRBJ2-3; 7 nucleotides line up with TRBD2. Trimming at V came to 0 bases and at J to 3 bases, leaving 9 bases not matched to a gene. The CDR3 totals 17 residues. Looked up from germline, CDR1 is LGHDT and CDR2 is YNNKEL (reference sequence). The CDR3 region is CASSQDWGGILTDTQYF. The CDR3 nucleotides read TGTGCCAGCAGCCAAGATTGGGGGGGAATACTGACAGATACGCAGTATTTT.

V and J are TRBV4-1 and TRBJ1-2; 8 bases line up with TRBD1. Germline-derived CDR1 and CDR2 are MGHRA and YSYEKL. The CDR3 length is 17 residues. V trimming: 0 bases; J trimming: 1 base; junction bases outside the gene matches: 7. The CDR3 here is CASSQEATGQGNYGYTF. CDR3 bases: TGCGCCAGCAGCCAAGAGGCAACCGGACAGGGTAACTATGGCTACACCTTC.

V usage is TRBV19 and J usage is TRBJ2-1, with 11 bases aligning to TRBD2. Germline V gene sequence: CDR1 LNHDA, CDR2 SQIVND (reference sequence). The ends lost 7 bases at V and 4 bases at J; junction bases unmatched: 9. The CDR3 loop spans 16 amino acids. This CDR3 reads CASNIPGTSGYNEQFF. DNA of the CDR3: TGTGCCAGTAATATCCCCGGGACTAGCGGATACAATGAGCAGTTCTTC.